The clone carrying this T cell receptor beta chain showed up many times. Its antigen remains unknown. Building the TCR beta libraries relied on iRepertoire HTBI primers, and CDR3 regions underwent Arm-PCR. TCRdb ran MiXCR on the multiplex PCR reads and lists one entry per CDR3 protein. The sample lists 400,000 to 550,000 distinct CDR3 sequences; less than 20% were seen once. Time point described: newly diagnosed GD, antithyroid drugs for less than 3 months. PBMC-derived RNA was used for the TCR library. The collection involved drawing around 10 milliliters of peripheral blood into EDTA tubes. This sample was taken from a study of regulatory T cells in long-lasting Graves disease. Study information: Antithyroid drug use was under 3 months in newly diagnosed Graves' patients.

Study observations and caveats: New patients shared fewer public clonotypes (roughly 1,000) than persistent patients did (roughly 2,500). For persistent Graves' patients, TCR diversity was lower than for newly diagnosed ones.

The same specimen was also included in a second study, on T cells in Graves' hyperthyroidism and ophthalmopathy.

The sequencing here drew on peripheral blood mononuclear cells (PBMCs), taken at new diagnosis, from a patient treated with antithyroid drugs. The origin of this receptor is a woman aged 25-40 years with Graves disease.

CDR3 sequence reads: CASSPSGAGSYNEQFF. Written as DNA, the CDR3 is TGTGCCAGCAGCCCGTCGGGGGCGGGATCCTACAATGAGCAGTTCTTC. This chain joins TRBV3-1 and TRBJ2-1; D might be TRBD1 or TRBD2, each matching 6 bases. In germline, CDR1 is LGHDT, CDR2 YNNKEL (reference sequence). Trimming took off 4 bases at V and 1 base at J, with 14 bases between the two ends. This CDR3 is 16 amino acids long.